This T cell receptor (beta chain) derives from a study of T cell repertoires in cytomegalovirus infection. For the study at large: Recently described HLA-C-restricted plus well-studied HLA-B-restricted CMV epitopes were used. Through public TCR beta signatures, both CMV infection and matching HLA type were indicated.

The germline gives CDR1 LNHDA, CDR2 SQIVND (reference sequence). V was trimmed by 4 bases and J by 0 bases, leaving 9 bases between them. The CDR3 sequence is 14 residues long. Study-level points and caveats: Summed public TCR beta family frequency identified CMV carriers bearing the relevant HLA. HLA-C-restricted TCR beta clonotypes specific for CMV led the ex vivo response.

This clonotype has a handful of counts. Its antigen is unknown. TCRdb reprocessed the reads via MiXCR and lists one record per CDR3 protein. The sample includes about 470,000 distinct CDR3 sequences, roughly 42% of them seen just once. The rearrangement uses TRBV19 and TRBJ1-1; no clear D. The origin of this receptor is a human donor in good health (CMV status not recorded). Some clones in this sample may be carry-over from other donors' samples. Sequences were derived from cultured PBMCs, sampled from culture after CMV antigen stimulation. In DNA form, the CDR3 reads TGTGCCAGTAGTACATGGACGGTGAACACTGAAGCTTTCTTT. This encodes CASSTWTVNTEAFF.